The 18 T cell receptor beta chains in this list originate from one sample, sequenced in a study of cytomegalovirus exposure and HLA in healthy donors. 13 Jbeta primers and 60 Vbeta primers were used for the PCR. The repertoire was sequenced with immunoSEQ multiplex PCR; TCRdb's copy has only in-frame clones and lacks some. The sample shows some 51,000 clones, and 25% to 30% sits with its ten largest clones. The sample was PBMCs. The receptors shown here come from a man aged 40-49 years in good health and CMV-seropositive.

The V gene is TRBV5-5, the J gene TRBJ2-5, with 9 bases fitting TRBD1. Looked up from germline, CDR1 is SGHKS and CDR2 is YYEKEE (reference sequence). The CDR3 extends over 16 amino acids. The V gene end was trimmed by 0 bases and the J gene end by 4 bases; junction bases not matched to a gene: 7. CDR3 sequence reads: CASSLVGTGSAETQYF. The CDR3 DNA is TGTGCCAGCAGCTTGGTGGGGACAGGGAGCGCAGAGACCCAGTACTTC. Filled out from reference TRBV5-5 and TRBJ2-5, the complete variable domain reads DAGVTQSPTHLIKTRGQQVTLRCSPISGHKSVSWYQQVLGQGPQFIFQYYEKEERGRGNFPDRFSARQFPNYSSELNVNALLLGDSALYLCASSLVGTGSAETQYFGPGTRLLVL.

CDR3 in amino acids: CASSSGTIYEQYF. The CDR3 region has the DNA TGTGCCAGCAGCTCCGGGACTATATACGAGCAGTACTTC. The rearrangement uses TRBV12-1 and TRBJ2-7; the D call of TRBD2 is as the table states it, not checked on the DNA. TRBV12-1 is a pseudogene locus. This CDR3 is built from 13 residues.

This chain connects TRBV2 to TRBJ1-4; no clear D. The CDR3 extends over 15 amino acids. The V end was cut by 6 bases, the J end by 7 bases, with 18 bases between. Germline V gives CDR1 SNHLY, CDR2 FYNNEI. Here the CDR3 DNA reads TGTGCCAGCAGGTACACCCAGTCGTCATTTGAAAAACTGTTTTTT. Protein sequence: CASRYTQSSFEKLFF.

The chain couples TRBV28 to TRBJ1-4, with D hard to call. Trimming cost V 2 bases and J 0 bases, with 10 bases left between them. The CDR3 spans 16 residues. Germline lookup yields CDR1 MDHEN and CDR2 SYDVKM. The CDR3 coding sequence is TGTGCCAGCAGTTTAGGCCGGGGTTCAACTAATGAAAAACTGTTTTTT. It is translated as CASSLGRGSTNEKLFF.

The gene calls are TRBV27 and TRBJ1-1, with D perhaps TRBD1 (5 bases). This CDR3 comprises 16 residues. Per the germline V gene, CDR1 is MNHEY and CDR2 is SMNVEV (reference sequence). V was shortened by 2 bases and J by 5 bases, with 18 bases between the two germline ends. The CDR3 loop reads CASSLIGLQGKTEAFF. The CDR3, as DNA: TGTGCCAGCAGTTTAATAGGCCTGCAGGGAAAGACTGAAGCTTTCTTT.

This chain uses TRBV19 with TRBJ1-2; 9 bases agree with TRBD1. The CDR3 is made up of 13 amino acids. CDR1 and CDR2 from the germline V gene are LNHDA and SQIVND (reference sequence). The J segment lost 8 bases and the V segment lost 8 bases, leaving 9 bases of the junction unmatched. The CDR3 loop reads CASAPGQGFGYTF. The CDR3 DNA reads TGTGCCAGTGCCCCGGGACAGGGTTTCGGCTACACCTTC.

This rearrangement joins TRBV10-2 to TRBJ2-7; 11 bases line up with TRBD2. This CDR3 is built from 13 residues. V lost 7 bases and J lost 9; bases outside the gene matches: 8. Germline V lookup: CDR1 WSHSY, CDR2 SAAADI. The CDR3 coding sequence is TGCGCCAGCAAACTAGCGGGGGCAGATTGGCAGTACTTC. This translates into CASKLAGADWQYF.

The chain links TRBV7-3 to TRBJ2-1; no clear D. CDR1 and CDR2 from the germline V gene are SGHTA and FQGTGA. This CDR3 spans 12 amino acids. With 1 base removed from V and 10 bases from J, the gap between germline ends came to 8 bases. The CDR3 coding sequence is TGTGCCAGCAGCTTAAGTGTGGCAGAGCAGTTCTTC. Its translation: CASSLSVAEQFF.

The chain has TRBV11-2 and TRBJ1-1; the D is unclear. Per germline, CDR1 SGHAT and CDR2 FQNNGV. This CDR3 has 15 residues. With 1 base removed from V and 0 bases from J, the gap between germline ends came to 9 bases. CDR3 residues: CASSLVAVMNTEAFF. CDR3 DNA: TGTGCCAGCAGCTTAGTGGCTGTTATGAACACTGAAGCTTTCTTT.

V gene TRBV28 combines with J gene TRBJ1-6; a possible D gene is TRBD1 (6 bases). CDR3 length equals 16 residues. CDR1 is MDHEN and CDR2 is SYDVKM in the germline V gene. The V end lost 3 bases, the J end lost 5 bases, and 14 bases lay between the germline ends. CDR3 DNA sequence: TGTGCCAGCAGTTTGGCCCCTCGGGACAATAATTCACCCCTCCACTTT. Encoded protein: CASSLAPRDNNSPLHF.

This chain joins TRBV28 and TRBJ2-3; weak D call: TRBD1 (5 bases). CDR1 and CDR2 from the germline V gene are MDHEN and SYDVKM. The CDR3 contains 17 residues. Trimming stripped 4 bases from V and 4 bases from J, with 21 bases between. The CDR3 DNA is TGTGCCAGCAGTTCCCCACTTGGCAGGGTTCTCCCAGATACGCAGTATTTT. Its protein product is CASSSPLGRVLPDTQYF. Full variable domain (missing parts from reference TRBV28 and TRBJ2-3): DVKVTQSSRYLVKRTGEKVFLECVQDMDHENMFWYRQDPGLGLRLIYFSYDVKMKEKGDIPEGYSVSREKKERFSLILESASTNQTSMYLCASSSPLGRVLPDTQYFGPGTRLTVL.

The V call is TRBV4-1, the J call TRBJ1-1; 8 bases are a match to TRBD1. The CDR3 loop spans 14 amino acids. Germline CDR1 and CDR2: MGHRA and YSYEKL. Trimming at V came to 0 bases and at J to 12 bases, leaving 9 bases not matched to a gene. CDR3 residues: CASSQDGRGLTSFF. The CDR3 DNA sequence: TGCGCCAGCAGCCAAGATGGCAGGGGGCTCACATCTTTCTTT.

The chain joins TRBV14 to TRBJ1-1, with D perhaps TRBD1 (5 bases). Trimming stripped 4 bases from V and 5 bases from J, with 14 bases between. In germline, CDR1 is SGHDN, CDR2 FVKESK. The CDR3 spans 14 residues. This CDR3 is CASSRVTAGTEAFF. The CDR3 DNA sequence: TGTGCCAGCAGCCGGGTGACAGCGGGAACTGAAGCTTTCTTT.

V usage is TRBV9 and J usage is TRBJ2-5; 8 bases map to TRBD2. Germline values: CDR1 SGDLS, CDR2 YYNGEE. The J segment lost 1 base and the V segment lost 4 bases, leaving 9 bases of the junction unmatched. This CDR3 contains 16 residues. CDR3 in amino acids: CASSRGGRGTQETQYF. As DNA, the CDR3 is TGTGCCAGCAGCCGCGGGGGGCGGGGGACCCAAGAGACCCAGTACTTC.

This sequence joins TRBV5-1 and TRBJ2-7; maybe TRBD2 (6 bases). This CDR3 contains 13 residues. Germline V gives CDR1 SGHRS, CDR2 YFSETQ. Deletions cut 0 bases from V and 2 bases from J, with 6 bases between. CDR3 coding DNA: TGCGCCAGCAGCTTGGGGGAGGCCTACGAGCAGTACTTC. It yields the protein CASSLGEAYEQYF.

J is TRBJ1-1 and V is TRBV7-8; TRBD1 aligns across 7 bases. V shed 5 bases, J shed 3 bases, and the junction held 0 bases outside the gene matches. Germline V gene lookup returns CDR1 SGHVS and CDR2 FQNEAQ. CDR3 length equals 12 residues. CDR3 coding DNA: TGTGCCAGCAGCCAGGGGGACACTGAAGCTTTCTTT. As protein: CASSQGDTEAFF.

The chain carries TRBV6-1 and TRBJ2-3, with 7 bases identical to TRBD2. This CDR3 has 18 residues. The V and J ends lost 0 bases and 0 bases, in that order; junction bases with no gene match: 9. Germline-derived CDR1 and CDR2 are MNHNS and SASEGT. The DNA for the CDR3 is TGTGCCAGCAGTGAAGCGGGGGGGGGATCCCCTAGCACAGATACGCAGTATTTT. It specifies CASSEAGGGSPSTDTQYF.

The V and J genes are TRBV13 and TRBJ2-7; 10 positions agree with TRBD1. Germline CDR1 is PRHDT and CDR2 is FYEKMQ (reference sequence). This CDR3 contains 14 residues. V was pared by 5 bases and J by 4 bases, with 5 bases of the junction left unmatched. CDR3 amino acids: CASSARDRGYEQYF. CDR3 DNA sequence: TGTGCCAGCAGCGCCCGGGACAGGGGTTACGAGCAGTACTTC.